This note documents a single TCR beta chain sequence. Its antigen is currently unknown. Each donor's status was that of a healthy bone marrow donor. These data originate in a study of cytomegalovirus exposure and HLA in healthy donors. General study results and limits: Later on, an analysis found that several of the most significant clusters appeared to be linked to common viral pathogens, which included parvovirus B19.

In the PCR, 60 Vbeta and 13 Jbeta primers were used. Assay used: immunoSEQ multiplex PCR; TCRdb lists only in-frame clones, some missing. The sample shows approximately 150,000 clones, approximately 80% of them seen only once. The specimen sequenced was PBMCs. The receptor comes from a woman aged 18-29 years in good health and CMV-seropositive.

The CDR3 sequence: CASSQERGQETQYF. In DNA, the CDR3 is TGCGCCAGCAGCCAAGAAAGGGGGCAAGAGACCCAGTACTTC. This chain connects TRBV4-3 to TRBJ2-5; D is possibly TRBD1 (6 bases). V was trimmed by 0 bases and J by 2 bases, leaving 7 bases between them. CDR1 and CDR2 from the germline V gene are LGHNA and YSLEER. There are 14 residues in the CDR3.